This T cell receptor beta chain originates from a study of monozygotic twins with inflammatory bowel disease. Findings of the study overall: Varied immunosuppressive treatments among patients may have increased repertoire variability.

TCRdb reanalyzed the 5' RACE reads and collapses them to one entry per CDR3 protein, without DNA. Its clone listing holds 300,000 to 350,000 distinct CDR3 sequences. Blood, around 2.6 ml, was drawn per donor. Germline assignment: CDR1 MDHEN and CDR2 SYDVKM. The CDR3 length is 13 residues. With regard to this clonotype: Antigen specificity is unknown.

Sequenced input: blood. This TCR derives from a human donor with ulcerative colitis or Crohn's disease, or a healthy co-twin of an affected twin (not recorded which). V is TRBV28 and J is TRBJ1-1. The CDR3 sequence: CASSPTAIQRAFF.